The subject of this entry is one TCR beta chain. These data originate in a study of shared clonotypes between healthy human individuals. On ten immunoSEQ deep assay plates, unsorted PBMC DNA was sequenced. The repertoire was sequenced with immunoSEQ multiplex PCR; TCRdb's copy has only in-frame clones and lacks some. The data hold around 530,000 clones, with roughly 79% observed a single time. Trimming removed 1 base from V and 4 bases from J, with 11 bases in between. The germline gives CDR1 LGHNA, CDR2 YSLEER. The CDR3 totals 15 residues. Free of recent acute infections or vaccinations, the donors were healthy HIV-negative adults. Around 100 million PBMCs went into genomic DNA for unsorted samples.

The chain is built from TRBV4-3 and TRBJ1-3; D ambiguous. The sample comprised PBMCs. This clonotype was sampled from a woman in her forties in good health. Some clones in this sample may be carry-over from other donors' samples. The CDR3 DNA reads TGCGCCAGCAGCCAAGGGGCCCCACAGGGAAACACCATATATTTT. It codes for CASSQGAPQGNTIYF.